The rows below give T cell receptor beta chains drawn from one sample of a study of CD8+ T cells in alopecia areata. Profiled with immunoSEQ multiplex PCR; TCRdb holds only in-frame clones, not every one. The data contain about 42,000 clones, about nine tenths of them singletons. This sample comprised CD8+ T cells sorted from blood, obtained at week 24, from a patient treated with tofacitinib. The receptor source for this set is a human donor with alopecia areata. Each CDR3 is given with its conserved first and last residue. Fields, in order: J gene, V gene, clone size, CDR3 length, D gene, CDR3 protein, CDR3 DNA. The D gene is left open where the match is weak. Not all rows give a size; the values are once, few, many and, for expanded clones, a class.

j_gene: TRBJ2-7
v_gene: TRBV27
abundance: NA
len: 17
d_gene: TRBD2
CDR3aa: CASSLSLRLAGISEQYF
CDR3nt: TGTGCCAGCAGTTTATCGCTACGACTAGCGGGGATCAGCGAGCAGTACTTC

j_gene: TRBJ2-2
v_gene: TRBV4-1
abundance: NA
len: 18
d_gene: NA
CDR3aa: CASSPRAFRVRNTGELFF
CDR3nt: TGCGCCAGCAGCCCCCGGGCATTCCGGGTACGGAACACCGGGGAGCTGTTTTTT

j_gene: TRBJ1-2
v_gene: TRBV7-9
abundance: NA
len: 15
d_gene: NA
CDR3aa: CASSDTGNVFYGYTF
CDR3nt: TGTGCCAGCAGCGATACAGGGAACGTCTTCTATGGCTACACCTTC

j_gene: TRBJ2-7
v_gene: TRBV30
abundance: NA
len: 13
d_gene: NA
CDR3aa: CAWSVQGNSEQYF
CDR3nt: TGTGCCTGGAGTGTACAGGGAAACAGCGAGCAGTACTTC

j_gene: TRBJ2-3
v_gene: TRBV29-1
abundance: NA
len: 16
d_gene: TRBD2
CDR3aa: CSVVDGGAISTDTQYF
CDR3nt: TGCAGCGTTGTTGACGGGGGGGCAATTAGCACAGATACGCAGTATTTT

j_gene: TRBJ2-7
v_gene: TRBV7-9
abundance: NA
len: 15
d_gene: NA
CDR3aa: CASSLPRGGPYEQYF
CDR3nt: TGTGCCAGCAGCTTACCGCGCGGGGGCCCTTACGAGCAGTACTTC

j_gene: TRBJ2-7
v_gene: TRBV27
abundance: once
len: 14
d_gene: NA
CDR3aa: CASSPRDGDYEQYF
CDR3nt: TGTGCCAGCAGTCCGCGGGACGGAGACTACGAGCAGTACTTC

j_gene: TRBJ2-1
v_gene: TRBV7-2
abundance: NA
len: 12
d_gene: NA
CDR3aa: CASSPLANEQFF
CDR3nt: TGTGCCAGCAGCCCCCTAGCCAATGAGCAGTTCTTC

j_gene: TRBJ1-5
v_gene: TRBV27
abundance: NA
len: 14
d_gene: TRBD1
CDR3aa: CASTPQGMNQPQHF
CDR3nt: TGTGCCAGCACCCCACAGGGGATGAATCAGCCCCAGCATTTT

j_gene: TRBJ2-7
v_gene: TRBV7-6
abundance: few
len: 14
d_gene: TRBD1
CDR3aa: CASSPGTGSYEQYF
CDR3nt: TGTGCCAGCAGCCCTGGGACAGGGTCCTACGAGCAGTACTTC

j_gene: TRBJ2-1
v_gene: TRBV19
abundance: NA
len: 14
d_gene: TRBD2
CDR3aa: CASSIVAGNNEQFF
CDR3nt: TGTGCCAGTAGTATAGTAGCGGGGAACAATGAGCAGTTCTTC

j_gene: TRBJ2-5
v_gene: TRBV27
abundance: NA
len: 12
d_gene: NA
CDR3aa: CASRGIRETQYF
CDR3nt: TGTGCCAGCAGGGGGATCCGGGAGACCCAGTACTTC

j_gene: TRBJ1-2
v_gene: TRBV27
abundance: once
len: 16
d_gene: TRBD1
CDR3aa: CASSLFLGTGADGYTF
CDR3nt: TGTGCCAGCAGTTTATTTTTAGGGACAGGCGCAGATGGCTACACCTTC

j_gene: TRBJ2-5
v_gene: TRBV9
abundance: NA
len: 14
d_gene: TRBD1
CDR3aa: CASSAWDREETQYF
CDR3nt: TGTGCCAGCAGCGCCTGGGACAGAGAAGAGACCCAGTACTTC

j_gene: TRBJ2-1
v_gene: TRBV7-7
abundance: NA
len: 13
d_gene: NA
CDR3aa: CASSVDGYNEQFF
CDR3nt: TGTGCTAGCAGCGTCGACGGATACAATGAGCAGTTCTTC

j_gene: TRBJ2-3
v_gene: TRBV15
abundance: NA
len: 13
d_gene: NA
CDR3aa: CATSWESADTQYF
CDR3nt: TGTGCCACTAGCTGGGAGTCGGCAGATACGCAGTATTTT

j_gene: TRBJ2-2
v_gene: TRBV10-3
abundance: NA
len: 13
d_gene: NA
CDR3aa: CAISNLGTGELFF
CDR3nt: TGTGCCATCAGCAACCTCGGCACCGGGGAGCTGTTTTTT

j_gene: TRBJ2-7
v_gene: TRBV4-3
abundance: NA
len: 15
d_gene: NA
CDR3aa: CASSQDLEGFNEQYF
CDR3nt: TGCGCCAGCAGCCAAGATCTGGAAGGGTTTAACGAGCAGTACTTC

j_gene: TRBJ1-1
v_gene: TRBV6-6
abundance: once
len: 13
d_gene: NA
CDR3aa: CASSPKLNTEAFF
CDR3nt: TGTGCCAGCAGCCCCAAATTAAACACTGAAGCTTTCTTT

j_gene: TRBJ2-5
v_gene: TRBV9
abundance: NA
len: 15
d_gene: NA
CDR3aa: CASSVGALEQETQYF
CDR3nt: TGTGCCAGCAGCGTAGGGGCACTTGAACAAGAGACCCAGTACTTC

j_gene: TRBJ2-1
v_gene: TRBV7-9
abundance: NA
len: 14
d_gene: NA
CDR3aa: CASSRTETGDEQFF
CDR3nt: TGTGCCAGCAGCCGAACTGAGACAGGCGATGAGCAGTTCTTC

j_gene: TRBJ2-7
v_gene: TRBV29-1
abundance: NA
len: 11
d_gene: NA
CDR3aa: CSVESQYEQYF
CDR3nt: TGCAGCGTTGAATCCCAATACGAGCAGTACTTC

j_gene: TRBJ2-7
v_gene: TRBV29-1
abundance: NA
len: 13
d_gene: TRBD1
CDR3aa: CSVRSTGGAEQYF
CDR3nt: TGCAGCGTCCGTAGCACAGGGGGAGCCGAGCAGTACTTC

j_gene: TRBJ2-6
v_gene: TRBV29-1
abundance: NA
len: 16
d_gene: NA
CDR3aa: CSVEDKRFSGANVLTF
CDR3nt: TGCAGCGTTGAAGATAAACGGTTCTCTGGGGCCAACGTCCTGACTTTC

j_gene: TRBJ1-5
v_gene: TRBV19
abundance: NA
len: 15
d_gene: TRBD1
CDR3aa: CASSIGTGENQPQHF
CDR3nt: TGTGCCAGTAGTATCGGGACAGGGGAAAATCAGCCCCAGCATTTT

j_gene: TRBJ2-1
v_gene: TRBV6-5
abundance: NA
len: 12
d_gene: TRBD2
CDR3aa: CASRQLAGEQFF
CDR3nt: TGTGCCAGCAGACAGCTAGCGGGTGAGCAGTTCTTC

j_gene: TRBJ2-2
v_gene: TRBV7-2
abundance: few
len: 13
d_gene: NA
CDR3aa: CASSLEGFRELFF
CDR3nt: TGTGCCAGCAGCTTAGAGGGTTTCCGAGAGCTGTTTTTT

j_gene: TRBJ2-7
v_gene: TRBV10-3
abundance: NA
len: 13
d_gene: NA
CDR3aa: CAISGPPLYEQYF
CDR3nt: TGTGCCATCAGTGGCCCACCTTTATACGAGCAGTACTTC

j_gene: TRBJ2-1
v_gene: TRBV6-6
abundance: NA
len: 16
d_gene: NA
CDR3aa: CASRLQPWATNQEQFF
CDR3nt: TGTGCCAGCAGATTGCAACCGTGGGCCACCAACCAGGAGCAGTTCTTC

j_gene: TRBJ2-2
v_gene: TRBV29-1
abundance: NA
len: 13
d_gene: TRBD1
CDR3aa: CSVWTGGTGELFF
CDR3nt: TGCAGCGTTTGGACAGGAGGTACCGGGGAGCTGTTTTTT

j_gene: TRBJ2-1
v_gene: TRBV5-4
abundance: NA
len: 16
d_gene: TRBD2
CDR3aa: CASSLVAGGLYNEQFF
CDR3nt: TGTGCCAGCAGCTTGGTAGCGGGGGGCCTCTACAATGAGCAGTTCTTC